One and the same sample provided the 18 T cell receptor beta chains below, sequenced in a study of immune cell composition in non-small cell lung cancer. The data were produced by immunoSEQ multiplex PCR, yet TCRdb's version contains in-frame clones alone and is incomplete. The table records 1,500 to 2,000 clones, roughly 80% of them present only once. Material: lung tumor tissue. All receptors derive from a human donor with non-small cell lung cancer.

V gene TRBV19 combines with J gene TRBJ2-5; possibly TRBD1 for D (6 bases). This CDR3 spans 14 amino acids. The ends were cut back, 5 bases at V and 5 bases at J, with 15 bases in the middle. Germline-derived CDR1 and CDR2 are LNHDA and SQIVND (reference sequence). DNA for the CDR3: TGTGCCAGTAGTTCCCAAGTGGGGGCCGAGACCCAGTACTTC. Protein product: CASSSQVGAETQYF.

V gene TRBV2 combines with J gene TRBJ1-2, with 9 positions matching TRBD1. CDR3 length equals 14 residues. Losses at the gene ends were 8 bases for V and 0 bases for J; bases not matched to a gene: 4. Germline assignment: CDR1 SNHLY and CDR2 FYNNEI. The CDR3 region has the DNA TGTGCCAGCGGGGGACAGGGAGCTAACTATGGCTACACCTTC. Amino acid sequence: CASGGQGANYGYTF.

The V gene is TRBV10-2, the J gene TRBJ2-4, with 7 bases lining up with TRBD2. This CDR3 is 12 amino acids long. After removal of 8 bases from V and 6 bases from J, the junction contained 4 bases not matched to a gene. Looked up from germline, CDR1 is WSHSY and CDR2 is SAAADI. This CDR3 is CASGEGTNIQYF. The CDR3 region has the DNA TGCGCCAGCGGGGAGGGGACAAACATTCAGTACTTC.

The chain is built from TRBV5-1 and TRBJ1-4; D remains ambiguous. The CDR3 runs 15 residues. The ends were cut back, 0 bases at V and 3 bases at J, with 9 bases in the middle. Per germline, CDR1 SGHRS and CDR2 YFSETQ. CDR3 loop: CASSLAGLPNEKLFF. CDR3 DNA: TGCGCCAGCAGCTTGGCGGGGTTACCTAATGAAAAACTGTTTTTT.

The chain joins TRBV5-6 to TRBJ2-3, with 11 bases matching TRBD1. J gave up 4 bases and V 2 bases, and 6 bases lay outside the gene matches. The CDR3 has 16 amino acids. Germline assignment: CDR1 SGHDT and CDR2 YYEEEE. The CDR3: CASSFVGQGASDTQYF. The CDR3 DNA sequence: TGTGCCAGCAGCTTCGTAGGACAGGGGGCGTCAGATACGCAGTATTTT.

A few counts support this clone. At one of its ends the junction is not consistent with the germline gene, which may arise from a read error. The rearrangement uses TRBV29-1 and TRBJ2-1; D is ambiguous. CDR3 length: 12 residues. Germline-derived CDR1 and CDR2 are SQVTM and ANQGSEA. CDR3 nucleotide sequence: TGCAGCGTTGCTTCCTCCTTCAATGAGCAGTTCTTC. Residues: CSVASSFNEQFF.

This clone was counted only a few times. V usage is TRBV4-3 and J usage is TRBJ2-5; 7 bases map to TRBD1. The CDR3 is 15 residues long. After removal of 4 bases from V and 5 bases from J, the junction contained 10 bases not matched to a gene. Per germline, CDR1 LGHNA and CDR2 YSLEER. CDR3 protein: CASSPKGGQPETQYF. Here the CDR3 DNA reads TGCGCCAGCAGCCCCAAAGGGGGACAGCCGGAGACCCAGTACTTC.

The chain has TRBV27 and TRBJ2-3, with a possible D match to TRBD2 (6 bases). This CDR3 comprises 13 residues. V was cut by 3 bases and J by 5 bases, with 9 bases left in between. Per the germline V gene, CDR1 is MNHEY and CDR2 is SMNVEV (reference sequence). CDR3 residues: CASSFLAEDTQYF. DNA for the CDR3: TGTGCCAGCAGTTTCTTAGCGGAAGATACGCAGTATTTT.

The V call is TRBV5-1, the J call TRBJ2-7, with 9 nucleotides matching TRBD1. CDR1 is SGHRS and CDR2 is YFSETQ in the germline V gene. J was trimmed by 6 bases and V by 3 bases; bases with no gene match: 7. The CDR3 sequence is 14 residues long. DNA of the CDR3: TGCGCCAGCAGCTACCGACAGGGGGGAGGCGAGCAGTACTTC. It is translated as CASSYRQGGGEQYF.

The DNA for the CDR3 is TGTGCCACCGGGACAGGAAACACAGATACGCAGTATTTT. Amino acids: CATGTGNTDTQYF. V gene TRBV19 combines with J gene TRBJ2-3; 8 positions match TRBD1. CDR1 LNHDA and CDR2 SQIVND come from the germline V gene (reference sequence). Trimming cost V 10 bases and J 2 bases; bases outside gene matches: 5. The CDR3 covers 13 residues. The variable domain in full, completed from reference TRBV19 and TRBJ2-3, reads DGGITQSPKYLFRKEGQNVTLSCEQNLNHDAMYWYRQDPGQGLRLIYYSQIVNDFQKGDIAEGYSVSREKKESFPLTVTSAQKNPTAFYLCATGTGNTDTQYFGPGTRLTVL.

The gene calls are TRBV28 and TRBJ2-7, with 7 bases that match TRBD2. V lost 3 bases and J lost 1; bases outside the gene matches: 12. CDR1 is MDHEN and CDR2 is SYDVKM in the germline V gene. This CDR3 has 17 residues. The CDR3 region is CASSLARAGRGSYEQYF. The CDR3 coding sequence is TGTGCCAGCAGTTTGGCCAGGGCTGGGCGGGGGTCCTACGAGCAGTACTTC.

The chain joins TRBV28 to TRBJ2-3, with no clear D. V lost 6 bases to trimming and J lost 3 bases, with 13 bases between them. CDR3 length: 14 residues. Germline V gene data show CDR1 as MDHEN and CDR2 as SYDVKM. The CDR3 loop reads CASRPPSTTDTQYF. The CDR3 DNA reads TGTGCCAGCAGACCCCCTTCTACGACAGATACGCAGTATTTT.

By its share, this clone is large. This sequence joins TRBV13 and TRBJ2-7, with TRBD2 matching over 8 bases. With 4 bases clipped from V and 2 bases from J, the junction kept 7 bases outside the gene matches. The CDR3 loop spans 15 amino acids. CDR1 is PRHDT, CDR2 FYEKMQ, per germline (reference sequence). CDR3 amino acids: CASSSKAGAAYEQYF. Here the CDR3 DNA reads TGTGCCAGCAGCTCCAAAGCGGGAGCCGCCTACGAGCAGTACTTC.

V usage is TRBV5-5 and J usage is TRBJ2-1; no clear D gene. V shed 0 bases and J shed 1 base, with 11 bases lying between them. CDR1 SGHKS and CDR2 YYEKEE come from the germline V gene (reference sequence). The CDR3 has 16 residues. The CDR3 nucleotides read TGTGCCAGCAGCTTGGCCGCAGTCATATCCTACAATGAGCAGTTCTTC. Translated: CASSLAAVISYNEQFF.

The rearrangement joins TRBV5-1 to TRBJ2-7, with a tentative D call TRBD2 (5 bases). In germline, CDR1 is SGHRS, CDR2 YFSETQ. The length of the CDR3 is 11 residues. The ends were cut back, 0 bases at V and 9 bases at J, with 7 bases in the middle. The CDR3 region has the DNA TGCGCCAGCAGCTTGGGGGAGAGGCAGTACTTC. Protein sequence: CASSLGERQYF.

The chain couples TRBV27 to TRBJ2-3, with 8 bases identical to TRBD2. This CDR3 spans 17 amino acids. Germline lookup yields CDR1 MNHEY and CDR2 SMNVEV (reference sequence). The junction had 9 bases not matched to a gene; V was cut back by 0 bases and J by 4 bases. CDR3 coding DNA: TGTGCCAGCAGTTTATCTAGGAGCGGGAGTATCGCAGATACGCAGTATTTT. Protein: CASSLSRSGSIADTQYF.

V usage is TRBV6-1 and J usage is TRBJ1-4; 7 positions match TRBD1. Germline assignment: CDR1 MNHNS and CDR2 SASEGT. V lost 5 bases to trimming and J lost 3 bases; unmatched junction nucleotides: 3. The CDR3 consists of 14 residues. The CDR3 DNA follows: TGTGCCAGCAGTCAGGGGGTATCTAATGAAAAACTGTTTTTT. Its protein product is CASSQGVSNEKLFF.

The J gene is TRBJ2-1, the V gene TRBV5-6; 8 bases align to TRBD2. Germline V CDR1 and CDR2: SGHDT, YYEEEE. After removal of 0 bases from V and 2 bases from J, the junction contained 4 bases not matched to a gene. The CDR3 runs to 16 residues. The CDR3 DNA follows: TGTGCCAGCAGCTTGGACGGTAGCGGGGCCTACAATGAGCAGTTCTTC. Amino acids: CASSLDGSGAYNEQFF.